A single sample is the source of the 31 T cell receptor beta chains below, sequenced in a study of blood T cells in healthy people across ages. A second about 7 to 11 cycle PCR used barcoded and J-beta primers. MiXCR was run by TCRdb on the 5' RACE reads, yielding one entry per CDR3 protein. The sample holds about 970,000 distinct CDR3 sequences, just over 50% seen once. The sequenced sample was blood. The origin of the receptors is a woman in her sixties in good health.

A few counts support this clonotype. This chain joins TRBV28 and TRBJ2-7, with 8 bases that match TRBD1. CDR3 length equals 14 residues. The J segment lost 4 bases and the V segment lost 6 bases, leaving 8 bases of the junction unmatched. The germline V gene encodes CDR1 MDHEN and CDR2 SYDVKM. CDR3 sequence: CASRGGQDEYEQYF. CDR3 nucleotide sequence: TGTGCCAGCAGGGGGGGACAGGACGAATACGAGCAGTACTTC.

This clonotype has at least ten counts. V gene TRBV11-1 combines with J gene TRBJ2-7; D might be TRBD2 (5 bases). V gave up 3 bases and J gave up 2 bases, with 23 bases separating them. The germline V gene has CDR1 SGHAT and CDR2 FQDESV (reference sequence). The CDR3 covers 18 residues. The chain's CDR3 is CASSFASGLGSLPYEQYF. DNA for the CDR3: TGTGCCAGCAGCTTCGCCTCGGGCCTAGGGAGTTTACCCTACGAGCAGTACTTC.

This chain connects TRBV7-9 to TRBJ2-1; 7 nucleotides line up with TRBD1. The CDR3 is 14 amino acids. Losses at the gene ends were 5 bases for V and 8 bases for J; bases not matched to a gene: 9. Germline V gives CDR1 SEHNR, CDR2 FQNEAQ (reference sequence). CDR3 DNA sequence: TGTGCCAGCAGCCAAAGACAGGGTCTCGATGAGCAGTTCTTC. It encodes CASSQRQGLDEQFF.

This clonotype was seen only a few times. An end of the junction does not agree with germline; a read error may underlie this. The chain has TRBV30 and TRBJ2-6; D might be TRBD1 or TRBD2, each matching 5 bases. This CDR3 is 13 amino acids long. Germline V gives CDR1 GTSNPN, CDR2 SVGIG (reference sequence). In DNA, the CDR3 is TGTGCCTGGAGTGCCCCCGGGGCCAACGTTCTGACTTTC. Its translation: CAWSAPGANVLTF.

The chain links TRBV27 to TRBJ2-3; no clear D gene. Germline loops: CDR1 MNHEY, CDR2 SMNVEV (reference sequence). V was cut by 3 bases and J by 5 bases, with 18 bases left in between. This CDR3 spans 16 amino acids. In nucleotides, the CDR3 is TGTGCCAGCAGTTTTTGGGTCGGCCATACGCTAGATACGCAGTATTTT. Encoded protein: CASSFWVGHTLDTQYF.

This clonotype was picked up a small number of times. The rearrangement joins TRBV25-1 to TRBJ2-5, with 10 bases matching TRBD1. Germline CDR1 reads MGHDK; CDR2 reads SYGVNS. This CDR3 comprises 15 residues. V shed 3 bases and J 3 bases; nucleotides not matched to a gene: 4. The CDR3 bases are TGTGCCAGCAGTGACGGGACAGGGGAAGAAGAGACCCAGTACTTC. Its translation: CASSDGTGEEETQYF. The whole variable domain, remainder taken from reference TRBV25-1 and TRBJ2-5, is EADIYQTPRYLVIGTGKKITLECSQTMGHDKMYWYQQDPGMELHLIHYSYGVNSTEKGDLSSESTVSRIRTEHFPLTLESARPSHTSQYLCASSDGTGEEETQYFGPGTRLLVL.

V usage is TRBV20-1 and J usage is TRBJ2-5, with 8 bases that match TRBD2. Germline CDR1 DFQATT, CDR2 SNEGSKA (reference sequence). V lost 6 bases, J lost 4 bases, and 16 bases stayed unmatched. This CDR3 has 16 amino acids. DNA of the CDR3: TGCAGTGCAACCGGGACTAGTGAGGGGAAGGGAGAGACCCAGTACTTC. Translating gives CSATGTSEGKGETQYF.

The chain uses TRBV7-2 and TRBJ2-3; tentatively, D is TRBD2 (5 bases). The CDR3 covers 15 residues. CDR1 is SGHTA and CDR2 is FQGNSA in the germline V gene. The ends were cut back, 0 bases at V and 5 bases at J, with 12 bases in the middle. The CDR3 loop reads CASSLASGWGDTQYF. CDR3 nucleotides: TGTGCCAGCAGCTTAGCTTCGGGATGGGGAGATACGCAGTATTTT.

This sequence joins TRBV12-3 or TRBV12-4 and TRBJ2-1; TRBD2 aligns across 16 bases. The CDR3 totals 19 residues. Unmatched junction bases numbered 14, after V lost 7 bases and J lost 5 bases. The chain's CDR3 is CASTTDRGLAGGPHNEQFF. The CDR3 bases are TGTGCCAGCACTACTGACAGGGGACTAGCGGGAGGGCCCCACAATGAGCAGTTCTTC.

As for this clonotype: This sequence may be a read error, since a much larger clone differs from it by one base. The chain has TRBV3-1 and TRBJ2-7; the match to TRBD2 covers 10 bases. Looked up from germline, CDR1 is LGHDT and CDR2 is YNNKEL (reference sequence). CDR3 size: 15 residues. Trimming at V came to 1 base and at J to 4 bases, leaving 4 bases not matched to a gene. The CDR3 loop is CASSQALAGAYEQYF. CDR3 nucleotide sequence: TGTGCCAGCAGCCAAGCTCTAGCGGGAGCATACGAGCAGTACTTC.

This clonotype was counted only a few times. The chain employs TRBV7-2 and TRBJ2-5; D is possibly TRBD1 (6 bases). The CDR3 has 16 residues. Germline V gene lookup returns CDR1 SGHTA and CDR2 FQGNSA. Trimming took off 6 bases at V and 5 bases at J, with 22 bases between the two ends. The CDR3 protein is CASSSLAGTQGETQYF. The DNA of the CDR3 is TGTGCCAGCAGTTCACTGGCGGGCACCCAGGGGGAGACCCAGTACTTC.

The rearrangement links TRBV5-4 to TRBJ1-2, with a possible D match to TRBD1 (5 bases). The CDR3 loop spans 15 amino acids. Trimming removed 3 bases from V and 4 bases from J, with 16 bases in between. CDR1 SGHNT and CDR2 YYREEE come from the germline V gene (reference sequence). The CDR3 region is CASSSEPTGVYGYTF. The CDR3 nucleotides read TGTGCCAGCAGCTCTGAACCCACAGGAGTCTATGGCTACACCTTC. The full variable domain, its missing parts supplied by reference TRBV5-4 and TRBJ1-2, is ETGVTQSPTHLIKTRGQQVTLRCSSQSGHNTVSWYQQALGQGPQFIFQYYREEENGRGNFPPRFSGLQFPNYSSELNVNALELDDSALYLCASSSEPTGVYGYTFGSGTRLTVV.

The chain uses TRBV19 and TRBJ2-5; tentatively, D is TRBD1 (5 bases). CDR3 length: 13 residues. Germline V lookup: CDR1 LNHDA, CDR2 SQIVND (reference sequence). The V gene lost 4 bases and the J gene lost 2 bases, with 8 bases spanning the gap. CDR3 sequence reads: CASSSRVQETQYF. DNA for the CDR3: TGTGCCAGTAGTAGCAGGGTTCAAGAGACCCAGTACTTC.

As to this clonotype: Mismatch with germline at one junction end may stem from a read error. The chain combines TRBV12-5 with TRBJ2-3; 8 bases are a match to TRBD2. Per germline, CDR1 LGHNT and CDR2 FRNRAP. This CDR3 is built from 11 residues. CDR3 residues: CTSGQGNTQYF. The CDR3 DNA reads as TGTACTAGCGGCCAAGGGAATACGCAGTATTTT. The full variable domain, in which reference TRBV12-5 and TRBJ2-3 provide the parts outside the CDR3, is DARVTQTPRHKVTEMGQEVTMRCQPILGHNTVFWYRQTMMQGLELLAYFRNRAPLDDSGMPKDRFSAEMPDATLATLKIQPSEPRDSAVYFCTSGQGNTQYFGPGTRLTVL.

The genes are TRBV7-7 and TRBJ2-3, with TRBD1 as a possible D gene (8 bases). Germline CDR1 SSHAT, CDR2 FNYEAQ (reference sequence). This CDR3 comprises 14 residues. Trimming took off 3 bases at V and 5 bases at J, with 12 bases between the two ends. This chain's CDR3 is CASSLDREGDTQYF. The CDR3 region has the DNA TGTGCCAGCAGCTTGGACAGGGAGGGAGATACGCAGTATTTT.

CDR3 in DNA: TGCGCCAGCAGCACCGGGGGATCGCTCTACGAGCAGTACTTC. It specifies CASSTGGSLYEQYF. This chain uses TRBV5-1 with TRBJ2-7; D possibly corresponds to TRBD2 (6 bases). Between the trimmed V and J ends, which lost 4 bases and 3 bases, there was a span of 14 bases. Germline assignment: CDR1 SGHRS and CDR2 YFSETQ. CDR3 length: 14 amino acids.

This clonotype appeared a few times. The genes are TRBV15 and TRBJ2-1; the D gene could be TRBD1 or TRBD2 (5 bases each). CDR3 length: 16 residues. Germline V gene data show CDR1 as LNHNV and CDR2 as YYDKDF (reference sequence). V was clipped by 4 bases and J by 5 bases, with 18 bases between them. The CDR3 nucleotides are TGTGCCACCAGCAAAGCAGGGACGCCCTTAGACAATGAGCAGTTCTTC. It specifies CATSKAGTPLDNEQFF.

This chain links TRBV6-2 or TRBV6-3 with TRBJ1-2; D is unresolved. With 2 bases removed from V and 1 base from J, the gap between germline ends came to 5 bases. Germline CDR1 and CDR2: MNHEY and SVGEGT. The CDR3 runs 13 residues. This chain's CDR3 is CASSYQINYGYTF. The CDR3 DNA sequence: TGTGCCAGCAGTTACCAGATTAACTATGGCTACACCTTC.

The chain combines TRBV11-1 with TRBJ2-7, with D uncertain. In germline, CDR1 is SGHAT, CDR2 FQDESV (reference sequence). The CDR3 contains 13 residues. Between the trimmed V and J ends, which lost 4 bases and 4 bases, there was a span of 11 bases. The CDR3 sequence is CASSYNPFYEQYF. CDR3 bases: TGTGCCAGCAGCTATAACCCGTTTTACGAGCAGTACTTC.

The chain's CDR3 is CASSKLRLTSSGANVLTF. CDR3 sequence (DNA): TGTGCCAGCAGCAAACTTCGACTGACGAGCTCTGGGGCCAACGTCCTGACTTTC. The chain carries TRBV28 and TRBJ2-6; D is unresolved. Trimming stripped 6 bases from V and 0 bases from J, with 18 bases between. This CDR3 region has 18 residues. The germline gives CDR1 MDHEN, CDR2 SYDVKM.

The chain joins TRBV6-5 to TRBJ2-3; 9 bases match TRBD2. Trimming took 6 bases from V and 2 from J; bases not matched to a gene: 6. This CDR3 region has 15 residues. Per germline, CDR1 MNHEY and CDR2 SVGAGI. This CDR3 reads CASRLGLATTDTQYF. The CDR3 DNA is TGTGCCAGCAGGCTGGGACTAGCCACCACAGATACGCAGTATTTT.

This clonotype was observed a few times. CDR3 coding DNA: TGTGCCAGCAGCTTGGTCGGCGACAATGAGCAGTTCTTC. This codes for CASSLVGDNEQFF. The chain links TRBV5-5 to TRBJ2-1; no definite D call. The CDR3 is 13 amino acids. Trimming removed 0 bases from V and 5 bases from J, with 6 bases in between. Germline V lookup: CDR1 SGHKS, CDR2 YYEKEE (reference sequence).

This clonotype has ten or more counts. V gene TRBV4-1 combines with J gene TRBJ1-5; D not resolved. The CDR3 totals 15 residues. V was shortened by 0 bases and J by 7 bases, with 13 bases between the two germline ends. Per germline, CDR1 MGHRA and CDR2 YSYEKL. CDR3: CASSQEVASVQPQHF. CDR3 bases: TGCGCCAGCAGCCAAGAAGTCGCCTCCGTGCAGCCCCAGCATTTT.

The chain combines TRBV18 with TRBJ1-4; D perhaps matches TRBD1 (5 bases). Deletions cut 2 bases from V and 5 bases from J, with 12 bases between. The germline V gene has CDR1 KGHSH and CDR2 LQKENI. This CDR3 region has 15 residues. The CDR3 coding sequence is TGTGCCAGCTCACCAGACAAGGGACCCAATGAAAAACTGTTTTTT. This translates into CASSPDKGPNEKLFF.

This rearrangement joins TRBV4-1 to TRBJ2-1, with 7 bases aligning to TRBD2. Germline loops: CDR1 MGHRA, CDR2 YSYEKL. The CDR3 is 15 residues long. The J segment lost 6 bases and the V segment lost 1 base, leaving 6 bases of the junction unmatched. CDR3 in DNA: TGCGCCAGCAGCCAAGTGGGGGGGAGAGCCAATGAGCAGTTCTTC. Amino acids: CASSQVGGRANEQFF.

V gene TRBV7-2 combines with J gene TRBJ2-5; 8 bases agree with TRBD2. The CDR3 consists of 16 residues. The ends lost 5 bases at V and 1 base at J; junction bases unmatched: 9. The V gene's germline CDR1 is SGHTA and CDR2 FQGNSA. The CDR3 region is CASSPRATSGQETQYF. The CDR3 nucleotides are TGTGCCAGCAGCCCGAGGGCCACTAGCGGCCAAGAGACCCAGTACTTC.

In its sample, this clonotype was seen a few times. V is TRBV6-5 and J is TRBJ2-1; D remains unclear. The V gene lost 8 bases and the J gene lost 5 bases, with 16 bases spanning the gap. Germline V gene data show CDR1 as MNHEY and CDR2 as SVGAGI. The CDR3 consists of 14 residues. The CDR3: CASLPGGEDNEQFF. CDR3 bases: TGTGCCAGCCTACCTGGCGGAGAGGACAATGAGCAGTTCTTC.

The chain recombines TRBV20-1 with TRBJ2-4; unclear D gene. CDR3 size: 15 residues. With 3 bases removed from V and 0 bases from J, the gap between germline ends came to 12 bases. Germline CDR1 reads DFQATT; CDR2 reads SNEGSKA (reference sequence). DNA for the CDR3: TGCAGTGCTAGGTATCCCGCCAGAGCCAAAAACATTCAGTACTTC. It is translated as CSARYPARAKNIQYF.

This chain uses TRBV23-1 with TRBJ1-5; D possibly corresponds to TRBD1 (5 bases). TRBV23-1 is an open reading frame, and its role is uncertain. Trimming removed 4 bases from V and 6 bases from J, with 13 bases in between. The CDR3 is 14 amino acids. CDR3 in amino acids: CASSLWAGGQPQHF. The CDR3 DNA sequence: TGCGCCAGCAGTCTATGGGCGGGGGGTCAGCCCCAGCATTTT.

Concerning this clonotype itself: Being one base from a much bigger clone, this may be a read error. The chain links TRBV21-1 to TRBJ2-7. TRBV21-1 represents a pseudogene. The CDR3 consists of 17 residues. Here the CDR3 reads CASSKARGGQGVHEQYF. CDR3 sequence (DNA): TGTGCCAGCAGCAAAGCGCGAGGCGGACAGGGGGTCCACGAGCAGTACTTC.

J is TRBJ2-7 and V is TRBV28, with a tentative D call TRBD1 (6 bases). In germline, CDR1 is MDHEN, CDR2 SYDVKM. Trimming removed 3 bases at V and 3 bases at J, with 15 bases between. CDR3 length: 15 residues. CDR3 residues: CASSFPPGHHYEQYF. The CDR3 coding sequence is TGTGCCAGCAGTTTCCCGCCGGGACACCACTACGAGCAGTACTTC.